One and the same sample provided the 20 T cell receptor beta chains below, sequenced in a study of T cell repertoires in cytomegalovirus infection. Each CDR3 protein gets one entry after TCRdb re-called the reads with MiXCR. The sample has around 570,000 distinct CDR3 sequences, almost 40% seen once. No antigens are known for them. Sequenced here: cultured PBMCs, sampled from culture after CMV antigen stimulation. These receptors all come from a human donor in good health (CMV status not recorded). Some clones in this sample may be carry-over from other donors' samples.

The table lists this clonotype with many counts. The chain joins TRBV7-2 to TRBJ2-5; D is perhaps TRBD1 (6 bases). The CDR3 consists of 14 residues. V was trimmed by 5 bases and J by 2 bases, leaving 12 bases between them. Germline V gives CDR1 SGHTA, CDR2 FQGNSA. CDR3 amino acids: CASSHGTIQETQYF. CDR3 DNA sequence: TGTGCCAGCAGCCACGGGACAATACAAGAGACCCAGTACTTC. The entire variable domain, with the rest obtained from reference TRBV7-2 and TRBJ2-5, is as follows: GAGVSQSPSNKVTEKGKDVELRCDPISGHTALYWYRQSLGQGLEFLIYFQGNSAPDKSGLPSDRFSAERTGGSVSTLTIQRTQQEDSAVYLCASSHGTIQETQYFGPGTRLLVL.

The rearrangement uses TRBV11-2 and TRBJ1-6, with 9 nucleotides matching TRBD1. The V gene end was trimmed by 2 bases and the J gene end by 5 bases; junction bases not matched to a gene: 7. The CDR3 is 17 residues long. In germline, CDR1 is SGHAT, CDR2 FQNNGV. CDR3 nucleotide sequence: TGTGCCAGCAGCTTATCCACAGGGGGCGGGAATAATTCACCCCTCCACTTT. Translated: CASSLSTGGGNNSPLHF.

The chain's CDR3 is CASSFQGIPEAFF. CDR3 DNA sequence: TGTGCCAGCAGTTTTCAGGGAATCCCTGAAGCTTTCTTT. The V and J genes are TRBV6-2 or TRBV6-3 and TRBJ1-1; D is possibly TRBD1 (5 bases). Trimming pared 4 bases from V and 6 bases from J, leaving 12 bases between. The CDR3 loop spans 13 amino acids. In germline, CDR1 is MNHEY, CDR2 SVGEGT.

This clonotype appeared a few times. The chain couples TRBV30 to TRBJ1-3, with 8 bases fitting TRBD1. Trimming removed 8 bases from V and 0 bases from J; junction bases left unmatched: 18. Germline V gene sequence: CDR1 GTSNPN, CDR2 SVGIG (reference sequence). The CDR3 consists of 18 residues. CDR3 loop: CAPEGQGALISSGNTIYF. CDR3 coding DNA: TGTGCCCCCGAGGGGCAGGGGGCCTTAATCAGCTCTGGAAACACCATATATTTT.

This chain links TRBV6-1 with TRBJ2-6; D remains unclear. Trimming stripped 0 bases from V and 4 bases from J, with 7 bases between. The V gene's germline CDR1 is MNHNS and CDR2 SASEGT. The CDR3 totals 15 residues. This CDR3 reads CASSEAGPGANVLTF. As DNA, the CDR3 is TGTGCCAGCAGTGAAGCGGGTCCCGGGGCCAACGTCCTGACTTTC.

This chain links TRBV29-1 with TRBJ2-3; TRBD1 is a possible D gene (6 bases). V lost 7 bases and J 6 bases, leaving 14 bases between the germline ends. From germline, CDR1 is SQVTM and CDR2 ANQGSEA. The CDR3 loop spans 12 amino acids. The CDR3 loop reads CSAETRGDTQYF. The DNA for the CDR3 is TGCAGCGCCGAGACAAGGGGGGATACGCAGTATTTT.

This chain links TRBV7-9 with TRBJ1-1; D possibly corresponds to TRBD1 (5 bases). V was trimmed by 6 bases and J by 4 bases, leaving 12 bases between them. Germline V lookup: CDR1 SEHNR, CDR2 FQNEAQ (reference sequence). There are 13 residues in the CDR3. The CDR3 spells CASRGLGFTEAFF. The CDR3 DNA reads TGTGCCAGCAGGGGGCTTGGATTCACTGAAGCTTTCTTT.

The chain combines TRBV7-8 with TRBJ2-1; 9 nucleotides agree with TRBD2. Trimming cost V 2 bases and J 2 bases; bases outside gene matches: 4. Germline V gene data show CDR1 as SGHVS and CDR2 as FQNEAQ. This CDR3 spans 16 amino acids. This chain's CDR3 is CASSLLGTSPYNEQFF. The CDR3 DNA reads TGTGCCAGCAGCTTATTGGGGACTAGCCCCTACAATGAGCAGTTCTTC.

This clonotype was observed a handful of times. The V gene is TRBV19, the J gene TRBJ2-5; TRBD2 matches 12 bases. The CDR3 is made up of 15 amino acids. The J segment lost 5 bases and the V segment lost 5 bases, leaving 6 bases of the junction unmatched. Germline V gene data show CDR1 as LNHDA and CDR2 as SQIVND (reference sequence). CDR3 region: CASSLAGGPRETQYF. Written as DNA, the CDR3 is TGTGCCAGTAGTCTAGCGGGGGGGCCAAGGGAGACCCAGTACTTC.

This chain links TRBV7-2 with TRBJ1-3, with D hard to call. Germline-derived CDR1 and CDR2 are SGHTA and FQGNSA. The ends were cut back, 1 base at V and 0 bases at J, with 7 bases in the middle. The CDR3 spans 15 residues. CDR3 sequence reads: CASSLGTVSGNTIYF. DNA of the CDR3: TGTGCCAGCAGCTTAGGGACTGTCTCTGGAAACACCATATATTTT.

The chain uses TRBV20-1 and TRBJ1-1; the D gene is possibly TRBD1 (5 bases). The CDR3 is made up of 15 amino acids. With 3 bases removed from V and 7 bases from J, the gap between germline ends came to 21 bases. Germline V CDR1 and CDR2: DFQATT, SNEGSKA (reference sequence). For the CDR3, the DNA is TGCAGTGCTAGGGGGGGGGGGTCCTCCGCTTATGAAGCTTTCTTT. The encoded protein is CSARGGGSSAYEAFF.

This clonotype was found a few times. CDR3 sequence: CASSLDSTLNTGELFF. For the CDR3, the DNA is TGTGCCAGCAGCTTGGACAGTACCCTGAACACCGGGGAGCTGTTTTTT. The chain employs TRBV7-4 and TRBJ2-2; tentatively, D is TRBD1 (6 bases). Germline CDR1 is SGHVT and CDR2 is SQSDAQ. This CDR3 spans 16 amino acids. Trimming cost V 3 bases and J 1 base, with 12 bases left between them.

This sequence joins TRBV7-9 and TRBJ1-2; 7 bases agree with TRBD1. Looked up from germline, CDR1 is SEHNR and CDR2 is FQNEAQ (reference sequence). The CDR3 length is 13 residues. DNA for the CDR3: TGTGCTATACCCGGACAGGTTAACTATGGCTACACCTTC. It yields the protein CAIPGQVNYGYTF. The full variable domain, completed using reference TRBV7-9 and TRBJ1-2, is DTGVSQNPRHKITKRGQNVTFRCDPISEHNRLYWYRQTLGQGPEFLTYFQNEAQLEKSRLLSDRFSAERPKGSFSTLEIQRTEQGDSAMYLCAIPGQVNYGYTFGSGTRLTVV.

The chain couples TRBV7-6 to TRBJ2-6; D call uncertain. Germline V lookup: CDR1 SGHVS, CDR2 FNYEAQ. The CDR3 has 10 amino acids. Trimming shortened V by 5 bases and J by 10 bases, and 3 bases separated the two germline ends. The CDR3 bases are TGTGCCAGCAGCCTGAACGTCCTGACTTTC. Its protein product is CASSLNVLTF.

V and J are TRBV7-6 and TRBJ2-3, with D possibly being TRBD2 (6 bases). CDR3 length equals 15 residues. Trimming left V 3 bases short and J 0 bases short, with 10 bases between. Germline lookup yields CDR1 SGHVS and CDR2 FNYEAQ. The CDR3 nucleotides read TGTGCCAGCAGCTTTTCCCGGGGGAGCACAGATACGCAGTATTTT. Translating gives CASSFSRGSTDTQYF.

The chain employs TRBV7-2 and TRBJ1-1, with TRBD1 matching over 10 bases. The CDR3 runs 15 residues. Trimming cost V 5 bases and J 5 bases; bases outside gene matches: 8. The V gene's germline CDR1 is SGHTA and CDR2 FQGNSA. Here the CDR3 reads CASSPRGQGRTEAFF. The CDR3 coding sequence is TGTGCCAGCAGCCCCAGGGGACAGGGGCGTACTGAAGCTTTCTTT.

A few counts support this clonotype. The V call is TRBV7-7, the J call TRBJ1-6, with D tentatively TRBD1 (6 bases). CDR1 SSHAT and CDR2 FNYEAQ come from the germline V gene (reference sequence). The CDR3 covers 17 residues. V was trimmed by 8 bases and J by 11 bases, leaving 28 bases between them. CDR3 DNA: TGTGCCAGCTCCTTGTCATCCCCGGGGGCCCTGGTGACACCCCTCCACTTT. As protein: CASSLSSPGALVTPLHF.

The J gene is TRBJ2-2, the V gene TRBV20-1, with 8 bases matching TRBD2. From germline, CDR1 is DFQATT and CDR2 SNEGSKA (reference sequence). This CDR3 is 14 amino acids long. V trimming: 0 bases; J trimming: 5 bases; junction bases outside the gene matches: 2. CDR3 sequence (DNA): TGCAGTGCTAGAGACCCTAGCGGGACCGGGGAGCTGTTTTTT. It translates to CSARDPSGTGELFF.

The chain combines TRBV7-8 with TRBJ2-1, with a possible D match to TRBD2 (6 bases). V lost 3 bases and J lost 7, with 16 bases in between. The CDR3 runs 15 residues. CDR1 is SGHVS and CDR2 is FQNEAQ in the germline V gene. CDR3 nucleotide sequence: TGTGCCAGCAGCTTGAGGCGTCTGGGGGGAAATGAGCAGTTCTTC. Translated, it gives CASSLRRLGGNEQFF.

This clonotype has just a few counts. V is TRBV7-2 and J is TRBJ1-1; 7 bases are a match to TRBD1. This CDR3 comprises 16 residues. Germline trimming cut 3 bases from V and 0 bases from J; bases unmatched to any gene: 7. Germline CDR1 SGHTA, CDR2 FQGNSA. Written as DNA, the CDR3 is TGTGCCAGCAGCTTTACAGGGGTCGTAATGAACACTGAAGCTTTCTTT. It is translated as CASSFTGVVMNTEAFF.